This T cell receptor (beta chain) came from a study of graft-versus-host responses after intestinal transplantation. Study results and limitations: When patients had graft-donor T cell macrochimerism, their allografts held high graft-versus-host to host-versus-graft clonal ratios.

A few counts support this clone. The antigen remains unidentified. Graft samples were processed, releasing intraepithelial and lamina propria lymphocytes. V gave up 3 bases and J gave up 1 base; unmatched junction bases: 2. The CDR3 covers 14 residues. Germline-derived CDR1 and CDR2 are LNHDA and SQIVND (reference sequence). Repertoires were generated with immunoSEQ multiplex PCR, while TCRdb's copy carries only in-frame clones and drops some. The sample consists of roughly 8,400 clones, around 72% of them appearing once. The TCR sequence derives from a human patient who received an intestinal transplant, so some T cells may come from the graft donor. The chain employs TRBV19 and TRBJ2-7, with 8 bases lining up with TRBD2. The sample was ileum tissue, taken around 500 days after intestinal transplant. The DNA of the CDR3 is TGTGCCAGTAGTATCAGCGGGAGTTCCTACGAGCAGTACTTC. As protein: CASSISGSSYEQYF.